What follows describes a single TCR beta chain. Its binding antigen is unknown. Base qualities were left out, and no much larger clone turns up one base away. The collaborating institutions used their own protocols to collect whole blood in K2EDTA tubes. Collaborator samples were shipped for TCRbeta analysis as frozen whole blood, isolated PBMCs, or DNA extracted from either sample type. TCRbeta CDR3 regions were amplified from genomic DNA using the immunoSEQ Assay, a bias-controlled multiplex PCR. The published analysis was carried out like this. Nucleated cell counts per sample were estimated from amplification of reference gene primers within the assay. Sequence reads were collapsed and filtered to measure the absolute abundance of every unique TCRbeta CDR3 rearrangement. For each sample, productive Simpson clonality was calculated as the square root of Simpson's diversity index across productive rearrangements. TCRdb mirrors the immuneACCESS table, restricted to in-frame sequences. Some clones are absent from its copies; in checked studies, under half trace to an unresolved V gene, and the reason for the others is unknown. That table furnishes V, J and clone size, whereas the DNA furnished D and trimming. For this sample the table gives about 200,000 clones, of which about four fifths were detected only once. The top ten clones comprise around 2.5% of the sample.

The data originate from a study of blood T cell repertoires in COVID-19 (dated by TCRdb to about 2020). Regarding the complete study: The collaborator samples originated in the United States, Italy and Spain and spanned the acute and convalescent phases of COVID-19. The prospective study material was composed of cDNA or gDNA derived from T cells, B-cell-depleted T cells, or PBMCs. Deeply sampled blood TCRbeta repertoires from subjects exposed to, actively infected with, or recovered from COVID-19 were included in the dataset. The repertoires were made available in a free public database intended to serve as a resource for research on the immune response to SARS-CoV-2. Samples were obtained from the ongoing ImmuneRACE study (first 160 participants) and from 1,254 subjects provided by 6 global collaborators. Sample metadata almost always included a de-identified subject ID, COVID-19 status, age in years and sex. Where available, HLA class I and class II types were taken from metadata supplied by the sample provider and were not determined by assay-based typing.

Study-wide findings and limitations: How much clinical and demographic metadata was included differed by source and by participant, and the metadata was provided uncurated.

V lost 4 bases and J lost 6 bases; the stretch between them is 10 bases long. The CDR3 measures 13 amino acids from cysteine to phenylalanine. Only CDR3 DNA is held: 39 bases, read in frame from base 1. Reading the germline V gene gives CDR1 SNHLY and CDR2 FYNNEI. The sample consisted of peripheral blood. The sequence links TRBV2 to TRBJ2-4; a tentative D call is TRBD1 (5 bases match). The sequence came from a middle-aged woman with active or convalescent COVID-19. Here the CDR3 is given as CASSAGLGNIQYF. In nucleotides, the sequence is TGTGCCAGCAGTGCAGGGTTGGGAAACATTCAGTACTTC.